This T cell receptor (beta chain) was sequenced for a study of blood T cells in healthy people across ages. To note about this clonotype: As yet, its antigen is unknown.

With 3 bases clipped from V and 10 bases from J, the junction kept 3 bases outside the gene matches. Per the germline V gene, CDR1 is MNHEY and CDR2 is SMNVEV (reference sequence). The CDR3 runs 12 residues. Using a J-beta primer mix together with a sample-barcoded 5' primer, a second PCR was run for roughly 6 to 11 cycles. Using its own MiXCR run on the 5' RACE reads, TCRdb lists one record per CDR3 protein. The sample holds about 670,000 distinct CDR3 sequences, approximately 52% seen once. Study-wide points: From one million sequenced T cells, diversity estimates were lower bounds.

The sequencing input was blood. The chain uses TRBV27 and TRBJ2-1; 7 nucleotides align to TRBD2. The source of this sequence is a woman aged 80 or older in good health. The CDR3 bases are TGTGCCAGCAGTTTCGGAGCGGGAGAGCAGTTCTTC. As protein: CASSFGAGEQFF.